Below, one TCR beta chain is given with its context. Assay used: immunoSEQ multiplex PCR; TCRdb lists only in-frame clones, some missing. In the table there are tens of thousands of clones, roughly 87% of which are singletons. The V end lost 7 bases, the J end lost 5 bases, and 12 bases lay between the germline ends. Germline V gene sequence: CDR1 MDHEN, CDR2 SYDVKM. The length of the CDR3 is 13 residues. This sample was taken from a study of blood T cell repertoires in COVID-19. This TCR derives from a woman aged 50 to 60 with active or convalescent COVID-19. The sequenced sample was peripheral blood. V gene TRBV28 combines with J gene TRBJ1-5; D gene uncertain. Here the CDR3 reads CASTPVRDQPQHF. CDR3 nucleotides: TGTGCCAGCACCCCTGTGCGGGATCAGCCCCAGCATTTT.